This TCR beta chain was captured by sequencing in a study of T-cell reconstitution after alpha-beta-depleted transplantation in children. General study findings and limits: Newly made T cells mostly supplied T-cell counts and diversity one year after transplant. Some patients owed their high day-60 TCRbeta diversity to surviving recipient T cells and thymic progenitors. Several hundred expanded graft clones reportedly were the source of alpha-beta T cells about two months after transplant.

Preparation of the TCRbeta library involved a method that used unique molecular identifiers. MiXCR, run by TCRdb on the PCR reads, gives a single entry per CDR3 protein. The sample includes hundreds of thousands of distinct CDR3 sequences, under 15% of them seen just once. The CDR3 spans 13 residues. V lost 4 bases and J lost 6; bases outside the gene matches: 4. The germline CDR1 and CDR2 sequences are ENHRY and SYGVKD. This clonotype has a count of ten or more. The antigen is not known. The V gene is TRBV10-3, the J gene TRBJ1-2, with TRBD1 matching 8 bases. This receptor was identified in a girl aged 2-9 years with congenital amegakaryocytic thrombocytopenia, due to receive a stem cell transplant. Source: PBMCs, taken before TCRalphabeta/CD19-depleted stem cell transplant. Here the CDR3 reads CAISVGTGDGYTF. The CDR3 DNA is TGTGCCATCAGTGTTGGGACAGGTGATGGCTACACCTTC.